This is a list of T cell receptor beta chains from one sample in a study of shared clonotypes between healthy human individuals. Produced via immunoSEQ multiplex PCR; TCRdb's table is partial and in-frame only. Of about 600,000 clones in the sample, around 77% were seen once. Sequencing was carried out using PBMCs. These receptors all come from a middle-aged woman in good health. Some clones in this sample may be carry-over from other donors' samples. The CDR3 runs from the conserved cysteine through the conserved F or W.

CDR3 protein,V gene,J gene
CASSPLGTGIGEQYF,TRBV28,TRBJ2-7
CSAHGGTRLGNEQFF,TRBV29-1,TRBJ2-1
CASSLTRGTPGELFF,TRBV7-3,TRBJ2-2
CASNQPGLAGGYEQYF,TRBV18,TRBJ2-7
CAITQRSTDTQYF,TRBV10-3,TRBJ2-3
CASSRLLGLGLGNEQFF,TRBV14,TRBJ2-1
CASSLGRGEPQHF,TRBV7-9,TRBJ1-5
CASSEQGDTQYF,TRBV6-4,TRBJ2-3
CASSPTQNTEAFF,TRBV7-3,TRBJ1-1
CASSLRGDYSNQPQHF,TRBV27,TRBJ1-5
CASSPWDRATPYEQYF,TRBV18,TRBJ2-7
CASSVGSTNNEQFF,TRBV9,TRBJ2-1
CASSYSGQMRVYGYTF,TRBV6-5,TRBJ1-2
CASSQEKGAGTEAFF,TRBV4-1,TRBJ1-1
CASRFTGTDIQYF,TRBV6-1,TRBJ2-4
CATGTWDQYFSYEQYF,TRBV19,TRBJ2-7
CASSREVATDSEQYF,TRBV11-2,TRBJ2-7
CASSLTGIYSYNEQFF,TRBV5-1,TRBJ2-1
CAFSRLALYGYTF,TRBV30,TRBJ1-2
CASSQDLALVSTTDTQYF,TRBV4-1,TRBJ2-3
CASSPDTLEQYF,TRBV18,TRBJ2-7
CASSLNRGLTNYGYTF,TRBV28,TRBJ1-2
CASSLDREAYEQYF,TRBV5-1,TRBJ2-7
CASSVGGTSGATEQYF,TRBV9,TRBJ2-7
CASSPPPRLQHF,TRBV9,TRBJ1-5
CASSKTENTEAFF,TRBV14,TRBJ1-1
CASSPPTATTDTQYF,TRBV18,TRBJ2-3
CASSAKTSDYTDTQYF,TRBV5-1,TRBJ2-3
CASSLGGGSFGEQYF,TRBV7-9,TRBJ2-7
CAISESLAGGGSGNTIYF,TRBV10-3,TRBJ1-3
CASSLAGLAGGLETQYF,TRBV11-2,TRBJ2-5
CASSPTGNEQFF,TRBV18,TRBJ2-1
CATSQTGDTEAFF,TRBV15,TRBJ1-1
CASSIKPDREYEQYF,TRBV28,TRBJ2-7
CASSLSTGQGYEKLFF,TRBV5-1,TRBJ1-4
CASSASGGRIYEQYF,TRBV5-1,TRBJ2-7
CASSDPGLATDTQYF,TRBV6-6,TRBJ2-3
CASSLVTLEGAYTF,TRBV5-4,TRBJ1-2
CASSLGGQPQHF,TRBV7-8,TRBJ1-5
CASSFADTQYF,TRBV27,TRBJ2-3
CASSPPVAGAYNEQFF,TRBV18,TRBJ2-1
CASSPGVVYGYTF,TRBV5-6,TRBJ1-2
CASSTVGTGPGEQYF,TRBV28,TRBJ2-7
CASSIQGPYNEQFF,TRBV5-1,TRBJ2-1
CASSVVLGFTEAFF,TRBV9,TRBJ1-1
CASSETAESIMQYF,TRBV6-1,TRBJ2-3
CASSWAGVGLTGELFF,TRBV2,TRBJ2-2
CASSVSTGFGGNTIYF,TRBV2,TRBJ1-3
CASSADRGSEAFF,TRBV7-6,TRBJ1-1
CASSYSGAGVYEQFF,TRBV6-5,TRBJ2-1
CASSRDRGSTEAFF,TRBV6-5,TRBJ1-1
CASSPPWQRNSPLHF,TRBV18,TRBJ1-6
CASSPWVLGIYNEQFF,TRBV7-9,TRBJ2-1
CASSTGPTYGYTF,TRBV5-1,TRBJ1-2
CASSEGSDSSYEQYF,TRBV6-1,TRBJ2-7
CASSLAGRYGYTF,TRBV11-2,TRBJ1-2
CASSPATGNTEAFF,TRBV18,TRBJ1-1
CASGAGKGYNQPQHF,TRBV28,TRBJ1-5
CASSLSEGVFTYNEQFF,TRBV27,TRBJ2-1
CASSPGTSGSNTQYF,TRBV19,TRBJ2-3